The present TCR beta chain was sequenced within a study of blood T cell repertoires in COVID-19. Study-level information: The United States, Italy and Spain were the sources of the acute and convalescent COVID-19 samples. PBMCs, B-cell-depleted T cells, or T cells provided the cDNA or gDNA that made up the material.

Original processing notes: It was from reference gene primer amplification that nucleated cell counts were estimated. The assay was immunoSEQ multiplex PCR, and TCRdb's table has in-frame clones only and misses some. V and J calls and clone size are given by that table; D and trimming were obtained from the DNA. The sample contains 140,000 to 150,000 clones, about 76% of which appear only once. The CDR3 sequence is 16 residues long. The trim removed 5 bases at V and 4 bases at J, leaving 10 bases unmatched. In germline, CDR1 is KGHSH, CDR2 LQKENI. The receptor's source is a human donor in a cohort sampled during active COVID-19. The sequenced material came from peripheral blood. V usage is TRBV18 and J usage is TRBJ2-3; TRBD2 matches at 9 bases. The CDR3 sequence: CASSVGLAGAADTQYF. The CDR3 DNA follows: TGTGCCAGCTCAGTAGGCTTAGCGGGAGCAGCAGATACGCAGTATTTT.